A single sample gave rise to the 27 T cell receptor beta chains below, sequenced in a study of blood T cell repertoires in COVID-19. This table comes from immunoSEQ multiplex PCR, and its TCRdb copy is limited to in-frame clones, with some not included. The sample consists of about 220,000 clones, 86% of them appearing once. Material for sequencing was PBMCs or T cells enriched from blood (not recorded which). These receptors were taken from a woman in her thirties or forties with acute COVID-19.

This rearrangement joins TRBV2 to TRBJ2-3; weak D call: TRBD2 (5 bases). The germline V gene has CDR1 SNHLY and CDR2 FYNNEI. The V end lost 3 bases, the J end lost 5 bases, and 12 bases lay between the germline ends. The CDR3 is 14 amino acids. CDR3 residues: CASSERLRVDTQYF. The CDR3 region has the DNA TGTGCCAGCAGTGAGAGGCTGAGGGTAGATACGCAGTATTTT.

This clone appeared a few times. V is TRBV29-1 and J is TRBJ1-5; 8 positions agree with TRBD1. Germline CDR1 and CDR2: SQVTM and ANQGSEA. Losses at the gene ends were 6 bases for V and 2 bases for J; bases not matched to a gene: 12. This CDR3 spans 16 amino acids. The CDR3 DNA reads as TGCAGCGTGGCTGGCGGATCAGGGGGCGGCAATCAGCCCCAGCATTTT. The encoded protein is CSVAGGSGGGNQPQHF.

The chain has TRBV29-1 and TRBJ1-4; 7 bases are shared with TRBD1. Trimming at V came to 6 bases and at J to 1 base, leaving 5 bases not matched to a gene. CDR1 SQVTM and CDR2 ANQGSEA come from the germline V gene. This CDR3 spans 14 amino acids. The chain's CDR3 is CSVKGAETNEKLFF. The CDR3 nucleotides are TGCAGCGTAAAGGGGGCTGAAACTAATGAAAAACTGTTTTTT. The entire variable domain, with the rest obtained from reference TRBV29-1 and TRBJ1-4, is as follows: SAVISQKPSRDICQRGTSLTIQCQVDSQVTMMFWYRQQPGQSLTLIATANQGSEATYESGFVIDKFPISRPNLTFSTLTVSNMSPEDSSIYLCSVKGAETNEKLFFGSGTQLSVL.

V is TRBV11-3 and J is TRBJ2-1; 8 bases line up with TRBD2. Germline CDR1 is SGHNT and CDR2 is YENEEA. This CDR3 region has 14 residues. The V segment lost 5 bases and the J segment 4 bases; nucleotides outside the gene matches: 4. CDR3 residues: CASSPRGEYNEQFF. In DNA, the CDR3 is TGTGCCAGCAGCCCGCGGGGGGAATACAATGAGCAGTTCTTC.

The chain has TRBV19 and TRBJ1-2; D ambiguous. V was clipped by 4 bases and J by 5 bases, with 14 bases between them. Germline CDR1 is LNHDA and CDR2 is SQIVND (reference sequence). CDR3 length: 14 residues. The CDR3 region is CASSTNLDRYGYTF. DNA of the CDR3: TGTGCCAGTAGTACAAATCTCGATCGGTATGGCTACACCTTC.

CDR3 sequence: CASSQEAGLNNQPQHF. Written as DNA, the CDR3 is TGCGCCAGCAGCCAAGAGGCGGGGCTGAACAATCAGCCCCAGCATTTT. The chain employs TRBV4-3 and TRBJ1-5; possible D gene TRBD1, 5 bases. Germline CDR1 is LGHNA and CDR2 is YSLEER. The CDR3 has 16 amino acids. V was trimmed by 0 bases and J by 3 bases, leaving 12 bases between them.

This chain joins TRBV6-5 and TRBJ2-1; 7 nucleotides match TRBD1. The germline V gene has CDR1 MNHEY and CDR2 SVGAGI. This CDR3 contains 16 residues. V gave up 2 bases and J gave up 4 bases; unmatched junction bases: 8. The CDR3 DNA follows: TGTGCCAGCAGTTACACCACAGGGGCGCTGTACAATGAGCAGTTCTTC. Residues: CASSYTTGALYNEQFF.

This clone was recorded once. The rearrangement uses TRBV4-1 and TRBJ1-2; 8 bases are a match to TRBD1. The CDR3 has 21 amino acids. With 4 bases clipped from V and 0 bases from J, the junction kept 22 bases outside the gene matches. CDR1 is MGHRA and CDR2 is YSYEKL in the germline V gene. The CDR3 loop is CASSPSIPQGADWLANYGYTF. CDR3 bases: TGCGCCAGCAGCCCTTCTATACCTCAGGGGGCAGACTGGCTTGCTAACTATGGCTACACCTTC.

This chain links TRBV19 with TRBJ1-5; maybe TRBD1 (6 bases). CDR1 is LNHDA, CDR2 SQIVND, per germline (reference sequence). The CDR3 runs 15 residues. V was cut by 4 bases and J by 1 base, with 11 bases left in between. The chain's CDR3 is CASSTGTPSNQPQHF. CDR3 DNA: TGTGCCAGTAGTACCGGGACACCCAGCAATCAGCCCCAGCATTTT.

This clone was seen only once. CDR3: CASSLVPSPDQPQHF. The CDR3 nucleotides are TGCGCCAGCAGCTTGGTTCCGAGCCCGGATCAGCCCCAGCATTTT. The chain recombines TRBV5-1 with TRBJ1-5, with unresolved D. The CDR3 loop spans 15 amino acids. Trimming cost V 0 bases and J 5 bases, with 12 bases left between them. The germline V gene encodes CDR1 SGHRS and CDR2 YFSETQ.

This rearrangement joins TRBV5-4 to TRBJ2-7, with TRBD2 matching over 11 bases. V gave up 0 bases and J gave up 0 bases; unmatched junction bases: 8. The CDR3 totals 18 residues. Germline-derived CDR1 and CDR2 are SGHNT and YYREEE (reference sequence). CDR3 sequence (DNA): TGTGCCAGCAGCTTGGCAAAAGGACTAGCGGGTATCTCCTACGAGCAGTACTTC. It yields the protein CASSLAKGLAGISYEQYF.

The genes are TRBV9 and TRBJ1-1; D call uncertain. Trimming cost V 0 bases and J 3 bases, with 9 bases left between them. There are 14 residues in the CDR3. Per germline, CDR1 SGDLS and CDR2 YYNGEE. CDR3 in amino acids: CASSVGGEYTEAFF. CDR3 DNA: TGTGCCAGCAGCGTAGGGGGAGAGTACACTGAAGCTTTCTTT.

For the CDR3, the DNA is TGCGCCAGCAGGGGTGGACAGTCCACAGATACGCAGTATTTT. Translating it yields CASRGGQSTDTQYF. This chain joins TRBV5-1 and TRBJ2-3; a weak D match, TRBD1 (6 bases). The CDR3 length is 14 residues. Trimming took 5 bases from V and 2 from J, leaving 12 bases between them. Germline values: CDR1 SGHRS, CDR2 YFSETQ. The variable domain in full, with the rest retrieved from reference TRBV5-1 and TRBJ2-3, is KAGVTQTPRYLIKTRGQQVTLSCSPISGHRSVSWYQQTPGQGLQFLFEYFSETQRNKGNFPGRFSGRQFSNSRSEMNVSTLELGDSALYLCASRGGQSTDTQYFGPGTRLTVL.

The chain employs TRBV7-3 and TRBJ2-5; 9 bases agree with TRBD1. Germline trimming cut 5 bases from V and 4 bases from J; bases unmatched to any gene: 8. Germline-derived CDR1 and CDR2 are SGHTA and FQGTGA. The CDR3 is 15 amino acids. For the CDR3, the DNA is TGTGCCAGCAGCCCTGGGACAGGGTTAGGAGAGACCCAGTACTTC. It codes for CASSPGTGLGETQYF.

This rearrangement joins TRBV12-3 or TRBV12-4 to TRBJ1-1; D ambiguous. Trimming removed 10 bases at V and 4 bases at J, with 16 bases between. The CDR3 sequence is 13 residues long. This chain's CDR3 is CATKVLGITEAFF. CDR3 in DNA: TGTGCCACCAAAGTTCTCGGGATCACTGAAGCTTTCTTT.

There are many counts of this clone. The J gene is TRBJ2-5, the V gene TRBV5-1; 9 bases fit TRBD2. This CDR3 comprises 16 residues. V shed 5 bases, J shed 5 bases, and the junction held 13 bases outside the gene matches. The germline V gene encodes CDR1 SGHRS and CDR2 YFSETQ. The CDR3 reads CASSGSGGPFGETQYF. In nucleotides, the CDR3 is TGCGCCAGCAGTGGGAGCGGGGGGCCCTTCGGGGAGACCCAGTACTTC.

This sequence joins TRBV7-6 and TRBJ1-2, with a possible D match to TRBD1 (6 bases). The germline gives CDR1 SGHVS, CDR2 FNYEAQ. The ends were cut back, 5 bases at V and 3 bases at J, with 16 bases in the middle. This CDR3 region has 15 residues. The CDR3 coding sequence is TGTGCCAGCAGCAAATCCACAGGGACCTACTATGGCTACACCTTC. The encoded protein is CASSKSTGTYYGYTF.

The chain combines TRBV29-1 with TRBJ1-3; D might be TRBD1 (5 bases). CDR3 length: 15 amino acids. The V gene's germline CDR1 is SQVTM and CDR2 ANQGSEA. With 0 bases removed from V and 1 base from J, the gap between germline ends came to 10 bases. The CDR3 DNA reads TGCAGCGTTGAAGAACAAGCAGGGTCTGGAAACACCATATATTTT. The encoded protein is CSVEEQAGSGNTIYF.

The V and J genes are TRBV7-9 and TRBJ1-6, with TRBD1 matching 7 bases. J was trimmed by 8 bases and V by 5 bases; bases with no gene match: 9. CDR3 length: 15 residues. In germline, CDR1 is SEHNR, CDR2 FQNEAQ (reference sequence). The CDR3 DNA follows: TGTGCCAGCAGCCGCGCGACAGGGTCGGATTCACCCCTCCACTTT. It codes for CASSRATGSDSPLHF.

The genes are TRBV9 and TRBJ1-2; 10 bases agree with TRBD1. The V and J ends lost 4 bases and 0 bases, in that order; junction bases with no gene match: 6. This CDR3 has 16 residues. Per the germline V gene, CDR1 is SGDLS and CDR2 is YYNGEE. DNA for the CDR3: TGTGCCAGCAGCTCACCGGGACAGGGGACTAACTATGGCTACACCTTC. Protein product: CASSSPGQGTNYGYTF.

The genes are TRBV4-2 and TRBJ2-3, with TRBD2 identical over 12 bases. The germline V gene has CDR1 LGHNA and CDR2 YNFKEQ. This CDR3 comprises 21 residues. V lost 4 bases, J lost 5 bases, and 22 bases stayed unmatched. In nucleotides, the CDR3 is TGTGCCAGCAGCCTACATACTACACTTCGTCGGACTAGCGGGGAGGGAGATACGCAGTATTTT. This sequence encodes CASSLHTTLRRTSGEGDTQYF.

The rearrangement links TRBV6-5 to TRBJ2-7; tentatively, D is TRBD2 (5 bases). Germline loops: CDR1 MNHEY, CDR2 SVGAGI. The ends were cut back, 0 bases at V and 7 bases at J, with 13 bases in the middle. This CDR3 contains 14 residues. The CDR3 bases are TGTGCCAGCAGTTACTCCGAGGGAGTGGGGGAGCAGTACGTC. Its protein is CASSYSEGVGEQYV.

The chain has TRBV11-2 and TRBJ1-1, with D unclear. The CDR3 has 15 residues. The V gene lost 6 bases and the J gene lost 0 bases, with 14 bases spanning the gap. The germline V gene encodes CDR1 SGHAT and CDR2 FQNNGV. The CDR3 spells CASRFLEGMNTEAFF. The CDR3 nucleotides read TGTGCCAGCAGGTTTCTCGAGGGCATGAACACTGAAGCTTTCTTT.

The CDR3 region is CAWSVRGYNQPQHF. CDR3 DNA sequence: TGTGCCTGGAGTGTAAGGGGGTATAATCAGCCCCAGCATTTT. The chain links TRBV30 to TRBJ1-5; perhaps TRBD1 as D (6 bases). The V end lost 0 bases, the J end lost 4 bases, and 10 bases lay between the germline ends. The germline CDR1 and CDR2 sequences are GTSNPN and SVGIG (reference sequence). The CDR3 contains 14 residues.

CDR3 region: CATSRQVNTEAFF. CDR3 DNA: TGTGCCACCAGCAGGCAGGTGAACACTGAAGCTTTCTTT. V is TRBV15 and J is TRBJ1-1; D uncertain. This CDR3 is 13 amino acids long. Germline V gives CDR1 LNHNV, CDR2 YYDKDF (reference sequence). The germline V and J ends were trimmed by 3 bases and 0 bases, with 5 bases remaining between them.

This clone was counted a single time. The CDR3 bases are TGTGCCAGCAGGGAACAGGGGATCGCTCTCGGCACAGATACGCAGTATTTT. It yields the protein CASREQGIALGTDTQYF. The chain has TRBV27 and TRBJ2-3, with TRBD1 matching over 7 bases. Germline-derived CDR1 and CDR2 are MNHEY and SMNVEV (reference sequence). With 6 bases clipped from V and 1 base from J, the junction kept 13 bases outside the gene matches. The CDR3 covers 17 residues.

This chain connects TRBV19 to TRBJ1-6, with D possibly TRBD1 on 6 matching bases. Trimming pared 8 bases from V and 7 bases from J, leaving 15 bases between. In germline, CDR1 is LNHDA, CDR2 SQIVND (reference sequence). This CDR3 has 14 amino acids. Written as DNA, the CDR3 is TGTGCCAGTCGAACAGGGAGCGAAAATTCACCCCTCCACTTT. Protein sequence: CASRTGSENSPLHF.